This T cell receptor beta chain stems from a study of blood T cell repertoires in COVID-19. The overall study: Some COVID-19 samples were acute and others convalescent; all came from the United States, Italy and Spain.

Original processing notes: Estimated nucleated cell counts came from reference gene primer amplification. Here immunoSEQ multiplex PCR was the method, and the copy in TCRdb shows in-frame clones only, minus some. The D gene and trimming were derived from the DNA, and the V and J assignments and clone size from that table. The sample includes fewer than 75,000 clones, 75% to 80% of them seen just once. The TCR comes from a woman aged 60 to 75 with acute or convalescent COVID-19. The sample comprised peripheral blood.

The CDR3 DNA reads as TGTGCCAGCAGTTCCAGGGGGCTGCATGGCTACACCTTC. The encoded protein is CASSSRGLHGYTF. This chain connects TRBV27 to TRBJ1-2; the match to TRBD1 covers 8 bases. Per germline, CDR1 MNHEY and CDR2 SMNVEV (reference sequence). V shed 4 bases and J 6 bases; nucleotides not matched to a gene: 4. This CDR3 contains 13 residues.